These 19 T cell receptor beta chains originate from one sample sequenced in a study of technical replicates of blood from several donors (dated by TCRdb to 2015 to 2018). The method behind the library was the immunoSEQ multiplex PCR assay. TCRdb's version of the immuneACCESS table is confined to in-frame rearrangements and falls short of the full clone set. An unresolved V gene accounts for under half of the shortfall where checked; the remainder is of unknown origin. This sample holds about 81,000 clones; around four fifths were observed only once. Of the sample, around 3.9% falls within the top ten clones. The specimen was PBMCs. Receptors originate from a human donor in good health. Some clones in this sample may be carry-over from other donors' samples.

The chain links TRBV4-3 to TRBJ2-7; no firm D call. The CDR3 runs 14 residues. Trimming took 2 bases from V and 0 from J, leaving 8 bases between them. Germline CDR1 LGHNA, CDR2 YSLEER. The CDR3 bases are TGCGCCAGCAGCCAAACCCTGGCCTCCTACGAGCAGTACTTC. Protein product: CASSQTLASYEQYF.

The chain recombines TRBV7-2 with TRBJ2-7; 11 nucleotides align to TRBD1. The junction had 11 bases not matched to a gene; V was cut back by 4 bases and J by 6 bases. The length of the CDR3 is 16 residues. Germline V gene lookup returns CDR1 SGHTA and CDR2 FQGNSA. The CDR3: CASSSGQGAQRGEQYF. The DNA of the CDR3 is TGTGCCAGCAGCTCCGGACAGGGGGCGCAGAGAGGCGAGCAGTACTTC.

This clone showed up just once. CDR3 coding DNA: TGCGCCAGCAGCTTGTACGGGGGACGGGAGACCCAGTACTTC. Translating it yields CASSLYGGRETQYF. This rearrangement joins TRBV5-1 to TRBJ2-5; weak D call: TRBD2 (6 bases). Trimming left V 1 base short and J 5 bases short, with 12 bases between. This CDR3 region has 14 residues. Germline CDR1 is SGHRS and CDR2 is YFSETQ.

The V call is TRBV5-1, the J call TRBJ2-7; D is perhaps TRBD2 (6 bases). There are 14 residues in the CDR3. V gave up 0 bases and J gave up 2 bases, with 9 bases separating them. Germline V gene lookup returns CDR1 SGHRS and CDR2 YFSETQ. DNA of the CDR3: TGCGCCAGCAGCTTGGACGGGAGCGCCTACGAGCAGTACTTC. Translating gives CASSLDGSAYEQYF.

The genes are TRBV30 and TRBJ2-2; D not certain. Germline assignment: CDR1 GTSNPN and CDR2 SVGIG (reference sequence). The CDR3 spans 13 residues. Trimming removed 0 bases from V and 6 bases from J, with 8 bases in between. CDR3 sequence (DNA): TGTGCCTGGAGTGTGGGTGGAGCCGGGGAGCTGTTTTTT. It is translated as CAWSVGGAGELFF.

V is TRBV7-2 and J is TRBJ1-1; the D is unclear. The germline CDR1 and CDR2 sequences are SGHTA and FQGNSA. This CDR3 comprises 12 residues. V was trimmed by 1 base and J by 4 bases, leaving 4 bases between them. The CDR3 is CASSLVATEAFF. Written as DNA, the CDR3 is TGTGCCAGCAGCTTAGTGGCCACTGAAGCTTTCTTT.

The chain employs TRBV11-2 and TRBJ2-2; TRBD2 aligns across 9 bases. CDR1 is SGHAT and CDR2 is FQNNGV in the germline V gene. This CDR3 spans 15 amino acids. After removal of 6 bases from V and 7 bases from J, the junction contained 9 bases not matched to a gene. CDR3 in DNA: TGTGCCAGCAGGGGGCGGGAGGGCCCTCGCGGGGAGCTGTTTTTT. Translation: CASRGREGPRGELFF.

This clone is categorized as medium-sized. The J gene is TRBJ2-3, the V gene TRBV4-1, with 10 bases fitting TRBD2. The V gene end was trimmed by 4 bases and the J gene end by 6 bases; junction bases not matched to a gene: 4. CDR3 length: 14 amino acids. CDR1 and CDR2 from the germline V gene are MGHRA and YSYEKL. The DNA for the CDR3 is TGCGCCAGCAGCCCGCTAGCGGGGGAGGATACGCAGTATTTT. It translates to CASSPLAGEDTQYF.

V gene TRBV6-1 combines with J gene TRBJ2-1; 9 nucleotides match TRBD2. The trim removed 3 bases at V and 13 bases at J, leaving 10 bases unmatched. The germline gives CDR1 MNHNS, CDR2 SASEGT. This CDR3 comprises 14 residues. CDR3 in amino acids: CASSDRLAADGQFF. The CDR3 nucleotides are TGTGCCAGCAGTGACCGACTAGCGGCGGATGGACAGTTCTTC.

The chain has TRBV5-4 and TRBJ2-7, with TRBD2 matching over 10 bases. CDR1 is SGHNT, CDR2 YYREEE, per germline (reference sequence). After removal of 4 bases from V and 2 bases from J, the junction contained 15 bases not matched to a gene. The CDR3 is made up of 18 amino acids. CDR3 region: CASSQLAGPSAPAYEQYF. In DNA form, the CDR3 reads TGTGCCAGCAGCCAACTAGCGGGACCCTCCGCCCCAGCCTACGAGCAGTACTTC. Full variable domain (rest looked up from reference TRBV5-4 and TRBJ2-7): ETGVTQSPTHLIKTRGQQVTLRCSSQSGHNTVSWYQQALGQGPQFIFQYYREEENGRGNFPPRFSGLQFPNYSSELNVNALELDDSALYLCASSQLAGPSAPAYEQYFGPGTRLTVT.

The rearrangement uses TRBV12-5 and TRBJ2-5; 8 bases agree with TRBD1. Germline-derived CDR1 and CDR2 are LGHNT and FRNRAP. Trimming removed 6 bases from V and 2 bases from J; junction bases left unmatched: 2. The CDR3 is 13 residues long. DNA of the CDR3: TGTGCTAGTGGCCAGGGGGCGCAAGAGACCCAGTACTTC. Its translation is CASGQGAQETQYF.

V and J are TRBV5-4 and TRBJ2-1; 7 nucleotides line up with TRBD2. CDR1 and CDR2 (germline): SGHNT, YYREEE (reference sequence). Trimming took 2 bases from V and 3 from J; bases not matched to a gene: 5. The length of the CDR3 is 15 residues. The CDR3 sequence: CASSFRGVFYNEQFF. The DNA for the CDR3 is TGTGCCAGCAGCTTCCGGGGGGTTTTCTACAATGAGCAGTTCTTC.

This chain uses TRBV5-6 with TRBJ2-7; TRBD1 is a possible D gene (6 bases). This CDR3 spans 16 amino acids. Germline V lookup: CDR1 SGHDT, CDR2 YYEEEE. V lost 5 bases and J 5 bases, leaving 23 bases between the germline ends. The CDR3: CASSMDRTLLWNEQYF. The CDR3, as DNA: TGTGCCAGCAGTATGGACAGAACGCTTCTTTGGAACGAGCAGTACTTC.

This clone was counted only a few times. The rearrangement uses TRBV15 and TRBJ1-6, with 8 bases identical to TRBD1. The CDR3 extends over 16 amino acids. After removal of 6 bases from V and 4 bases from J, the junction contained 8 bases not matched to a gene. CDR1 and CDR2 from the germline V gene are LNHNV and YYDKDF (reference sequence). The chain's CDR3 is CATSKGQGTYNSPLHF. In nucleotides, the CDR3 is TGTGCCACCAGTAAAGGACAGGGCACATATAATTCACCCCTCCACTTT.

This clone has only one observation. The chain carries TRBV5-1 and TRBJ1-2, with 9 nucleotides matching TRBD1. The CDR3 spans 13 residues. V dropped 4 bases and J dropped 7; count of bases not matched to a gene: 5. Germline CDR1 reads SGHRS; CDR2 reads YFSETQ. CDR3 nucleotide sequence: TGCGCCAGCAGCACAGGGGGCTCCGGTGGCTACACCTTC. This encodes CASSTGGSGGYTF.

V usage is TRBV7-9 and J usage is TRBJ1-4, with a tentative D call TRBD1 (5 bases). The CDR3 has 15 residues. Germline V gene lookup returns CDR1 SEHNR and CDR2 FQNEAQ (reference sequence). The V end was cut by 5 bases, the J end by 8 bases, with 18 bases between. CDR3 sequence reads: CASSRWTTVDEKLFF. The CDR3 DNA is TGTGCCAGCAGCCGATGGACAACAGTTGACGAAAAACTGTTTTTT.

The genes are TRBV7-3 and TRBJ2-3, with 9 bases lining up with TRBD2. The CDR3 contains 16 residues. With 0 bases clipped from V and 7 bases from J, the junction kept 8 bases outside the gene matches. Germline values: CDR1 SGHTA, CDR2 FQGTGA. The CDR3 reads CASSLTSSGGFHTQYF. The CDR3 DNA follows: TGTGCCAGCAGCTTAACGAGTAGCGGGGGTTTTCATACGCAGTATTTT. The whole variable domain, remainder taken from reference TRBV7-3 and TRBJ2-3, is GAGVSQTPSNKVTEKGKYVELRCDPISGHTALYWYRQSLGQGPEFLIYFQGTGAADDSGLPNDRFFAVRPEGSVSTLKIQRTERGDSAVYLCASSLTSSGGFHTQYFGPGTRLTVL.

This chain uses TRBV5-4 with TRBJ2-5; 7 bases agree with TRBD1. J gave up 2 bases and V 1 base, and 8 bases lay outside the gene matches. The CDR3 runs to 16 residues. Germline V gives CDR1 SGHNT, CDR2 YYREEE (reference sequence). In nucleotides, the CDR3 is TGTGCCAGCAGCTTGTTGACAGGGAGTTTTCAAGAGACCCAGTACTTC. Protein product: CASSLLTGSFQETQYF. Drawing the rest from reference TRBV5-4 and TRBJ2-5, the complete variable domain is ETGVTQSPTHLIKTRGQQVTLRCSSQSGHNTVSWYQQALGQGPQFIFQYYREEENGRGNFPPRFSGLQFPNYSSELNVNALELDDSALYLCASSLLTGSFQETQYFGPGTRLLVL.

The V gene is TRBV19, the J gene TRBJ1-4; D is ambiguous. The CDR3 length is 15 residues. V lost 6 bases to trimming and J lost 7 bases, with 18 bases between them. Per the germline V gene, CDR1 is LNHDA and CDR2 is SQIVND (reference sequence). DNA for the CDR3: TGTGCCAGTAGGGAGGGATTGACATCCGGTGAAAAACTGTTTTTT. This encodes CASREGLTSGEKLFF.